The T cell receptor beta chain described here comes from a study of metastatic and nonmetastatic thyroid tumors. Study-level information: Thyroid patients, malignant and benign, had repertoires compared across blood and tumor or nodule tissue. General study findings and limits: Benign nodules were reported to have significantly lower TCR beta diversity than malignant thyroid tumors, in blood and tumor.

Among the patients, none had received any treatment before thyroid surgery. Original analysis: A papillary thyroid cancer distant-metastasis classifier was built from CDR3 differences across clinicopathological groups. TCRdb re-clonotyped the PCR reads via MiXCR. The V and J calls and clone size are TCRdb's, not the authors'. Here the sample spans roughly 83,000 clones, under 15% being singletons. This clone was seen repeatedly, ten times or more. No antigen is known for it. Per germline, CDR1 MNHNY and CDR2 SVGAGI (reference sequence). This CDR3 region has 15 residues. Trimming took 0 bases from V and 4 from J, leaving 12 bases between them.

The chain joins TRBV6-6 to TRBJ1-2; maybe TRBD1 (5 bases). This clonotype was sampled from a female donor with papillary thyroid cancer or a benign thyroid nodule (not recorded which). Some clones in this sample may be carry-over from other donors' samples. The sequencing input was blood. CDR3 DNA: TGTGCCAGCAGTTACTCGAGAGGACATTTCTATGGCTACACCTTC. The encoded protein is CASSYSRGHFYGYTF.